This TCR beta chain was recorded in a study of response to subunit inactivated influenza vaccine. Broader study findings: It was suggested by the authors that few new T cells are recruited by each seasonal influenza vaccination.

TCRdb re-analysed the RT-PCR reads in MiXCR, keeping a single row per CDR3 protein. The data contain over 800,000 distinct CDR3 sequences, around 21% of them singletons. Trimming removed 4 bases from V and 11 bases from J; junction bases left unmatched: 15. Germline CDR1 reads SGHDN; CDR2 reads FVKESK. The CDR3 runs to 15 residues. Worth noting for this clonotype: The antigen is unknown.

The V call is TRBV14, the J call TRBJ2-7, with 9 bases identical to TRBD2. Material: PBMCs from blood, obtained roughly 5 days after vaccination. The clonotype originates from a man between 45 and 60 years old who received an inactivated influenza vaccine. This CDR3 is CASSPGTSWRPAEYF. CDR3 nucleotides: TGTGCCAGCAGCCCCGGGACTAGCTGGAGGCCCGCTGAGTACTTC.